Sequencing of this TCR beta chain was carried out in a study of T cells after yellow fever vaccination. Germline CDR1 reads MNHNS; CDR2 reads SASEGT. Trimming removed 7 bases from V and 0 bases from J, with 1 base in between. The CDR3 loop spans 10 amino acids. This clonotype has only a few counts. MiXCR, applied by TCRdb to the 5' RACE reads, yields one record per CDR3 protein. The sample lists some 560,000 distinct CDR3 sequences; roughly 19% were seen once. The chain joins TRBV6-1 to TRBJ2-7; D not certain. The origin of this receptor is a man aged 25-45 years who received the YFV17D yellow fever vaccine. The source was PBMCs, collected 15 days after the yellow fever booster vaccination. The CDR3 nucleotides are TGTGCCAGCAACTCCTACGAGCAGTACTTC. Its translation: CASNSYEQYF.